This is a list of T cell receptor beta chains from one sample in a study of shared clonotypes between healthy human individuals. The table came from immunoSEQ multiplex PCR; TCRdb's copy has only in-frame clones and leaves some out. Here the sample spans around 2,000,000 clones, about 93% being singletons. The sequenced sample was naive CD8+ T cells from PBMCs. The receptors shown here come from a man between 18 and 29 years old in good health. Some clones in this sample may be carry-over from other donors' samples. The CDR3 runs from the conserved cysteine through the conserved F or W. The D gene is left open where the match is weak. Some rows mark clone size as missing; the rest say once, few, many or name a class of expanded clone.

J gene | V gene | clone size | D gene | CDR3 DNA | CDR3 protein
TRBJ2-2 | TRBV7-9 | NA | TRBD2 | TGTGCCAGTGATAGTTTGACAGGTGGGACTAGCGGGACCGGCGGGGAGCTGTTTTTT | CASDSLTGGTSGTGGELFF
TRBJ1-1 | TRBV27 | NA | TRBD1 | TGTGCCAGCAGTTTAGTAGGGGGCAACACTGAAGCTTTCTTT | CASSLVGGNTEAFF
TRBJ2-2 | TRBV15 | few | NA | TGTGCCACCAGCAGAGATCGTAACACCGGGGAGCTGTTTTTT | CATSRDRNTGELFF
TRBJ2-7 | TRBV4-1 | NA | TRBD2 | TGCGCCAGCAGCCAAGCTCGTGGACTAGCCGGCGAGCAGTACTTC | CASSQARGLAGEQYF
TRBJ2-7 | TRBV27 | NA | NA | TGTGCCAGCAGTTCGACAGGGAGGGGCTACGAGCAGTACTTC | CASSSTGRGYEQYF
TRBJ2-3 | TRBV6-5 | NA | NA | TGTGCCAGCAGTTCCGCGGGCGTGTGGAGCACAGATACGCAGTATTTT | CASSSAGVWSTDTQYF
TRBJ1-5 | TRBV19 | NA | TRBD1 | TGTGCCAGTAGTATAGAGCGACAGGGTTTTCAGCCCCAGCATTTT | CASSIERQGFQPQHF
TRBJ2-7 | TRBV5-5 | NA | TRBD2 | TGTGCCAGCAGCTTGGGGCACCGAGAAAGCGGGAGGGCCGTCCGCGAGCAGTACTTC | CASSLGHRESGRAVREQYF
TRBJ2-7 | TRBV4-2 | NA | NA | TGTGCCAGCAGCCAGCCGGGACAAGCCTACGAGCAGTACTTC | CASSQPGQAYEQYF
TRBJ1-2 | TRBV7-6 | NA | NA | TGTGCCAGCAGCTTGGGGCAGATGGGAGCTAACTATGGCTACACCTTC | CASSLGQMGANYGYTF